Sequencing of this T cell receptor beta chain was carried out in a study of control samples from healthy donors and cancer patients. Assay used: immunoSEQ multiplex PCR; TCRdb lists only in-frame clones, some missing. Of some 100,000 clones listed, more than 85% are singletons. With V trimmed by 4 bases and J by 4 bases, 7 bases remained unmatched. This CDR3 has 16 residues. CDR1 MNHEY and CDR2 SMNVEV come from the germline V gene (reference sequence). The TCR was taken from a man aged 18 to 30 in good health. The sample consisted of blood. The J gene is TRBJ2-7, the V gene TRBV27, with 13 positions matching TRBD2. CDR3 residues: CASSSKTSGRAYEQYF. For the CDR3, the DNA is TGTGCCAGCAGTTCGAAAACTAGCGGGAGGGCGTACGAGCAGTACTTC.